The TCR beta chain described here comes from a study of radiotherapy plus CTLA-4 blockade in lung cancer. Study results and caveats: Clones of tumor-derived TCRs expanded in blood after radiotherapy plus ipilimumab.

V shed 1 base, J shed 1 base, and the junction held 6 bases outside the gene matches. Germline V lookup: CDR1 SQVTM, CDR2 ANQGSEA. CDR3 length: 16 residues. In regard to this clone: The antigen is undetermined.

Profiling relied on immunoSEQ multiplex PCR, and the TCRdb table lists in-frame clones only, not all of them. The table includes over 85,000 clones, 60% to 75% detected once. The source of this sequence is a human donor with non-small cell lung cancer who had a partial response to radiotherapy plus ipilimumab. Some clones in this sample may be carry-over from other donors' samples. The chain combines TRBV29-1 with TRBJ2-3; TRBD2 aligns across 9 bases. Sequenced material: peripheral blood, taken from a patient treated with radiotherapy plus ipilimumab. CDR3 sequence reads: CSVEGGTSGRTDTQYF. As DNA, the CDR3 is TGCAGCGTTGAAGGCGGCACTAGCGGGCGCACAGATACGCAGTATTTT.